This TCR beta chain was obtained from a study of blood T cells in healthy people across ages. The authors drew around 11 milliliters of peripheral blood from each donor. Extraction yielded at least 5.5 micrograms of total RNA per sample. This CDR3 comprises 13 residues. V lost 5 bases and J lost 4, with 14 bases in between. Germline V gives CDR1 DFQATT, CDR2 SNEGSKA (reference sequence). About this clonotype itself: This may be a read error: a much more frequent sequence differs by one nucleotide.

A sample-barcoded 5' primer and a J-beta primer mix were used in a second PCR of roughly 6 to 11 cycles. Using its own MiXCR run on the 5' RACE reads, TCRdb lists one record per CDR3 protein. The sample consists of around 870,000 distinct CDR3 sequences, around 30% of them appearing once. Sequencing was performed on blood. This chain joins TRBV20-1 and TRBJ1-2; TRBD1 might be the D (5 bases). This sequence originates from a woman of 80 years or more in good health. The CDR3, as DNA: TGCAGTGCTCCCCCTCAGGGAAGCTATGGCTACACCTTC. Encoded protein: CSAPPQGSYGYTF.